These 32 T cell receptor beta chains were all obtained from the same sample, sequenced in a study of T cell responses to AZD1222 COVID-19 vaccine (dated by TCRdb to 2020 to 2022). Read against the paper, the sample's time point label means: about 28 days (+/-7) after the second vaccine dose. The library was produced with the immunoSEQ multiplex PCR assay. TCRdb provides this immuneACCESS table in a form limited to in-frame rearrangements. Some clones are lacking; in checked studies, under half of them reflect an unresolved V gene, and why the rest are absent is not known. Present in this sample are fewer than 70,000 clones, roughly 87% of which were seen just once. The top ten constitute approximately 6.1% of the sample. The source was peripheral blood, collected 28 days after the second AZD1222 dose. Source of these receptors: an adult who received the AZD1222 COVID-19 vaccine.

This rearrangement joins TRBV4-2 to TRBJ1-3; no clear D gene. Germline CDR1 reads LGHNA; CDR2 reads YNFKEQ. The CDR3 spans 15 residues. The V gene lost 0 bases and the J gene lost 1 base, with 7 bases spanning the gap. The CDR3: CASSQEERSGNTIYF. In DNA form, the CDR3 reads TGTGCCAGCAGCCAAGAAGAGAGGTCTGGAAACACCATATATTTT.

The CDR3 nucleotides read TGCGCCAGCAGCCCTTCAATAGGGGGGACTGAAGCTTTCTTT. The encoded protein is CASSPSIGGTEAFF. V and J are TRBV5-1 and TRBJ1-1, with TRBD1 as a possible D gene (6 bases). This CDR3 has 14 amino acids. The germline V and J ends were trimmed by 4 bases and 5 bases, with 15 bases remaining between them. Germline values: CDR1 SGHRS, CDR2 YFSETQ.

The genes are TRBV5-6 and TRBJ2-5; 11 positions agree with TRBD1. The CDR3 is 18 residues long. CDR1 and CDR2 (germline): SGHDT, YYEEEE. Trimming removed 0 bases from V and 0 bases from J; junction bases left unmatched: 7. CDR3 sequence (DNA): TGTGCCAGCAGCTTGGCCCCGGGACAGGGGGGGTACCAAGAGACCCAGTACTTC. It translates to CASSLAPGQGGYQETQYF.

The chain's CDR3 is CASSLRNTGELFF. The CDR3 DNA reads TGTGCCAGCAGCCTTCGAAACACCGGGGAGCTGTTTTTT. The genes are TRBV3-1 (or the pseudogene TRBV3-2) and TRBJ2-2; D remains ambiguous. Trimming stripped 4 bases from V and 2 bases from J, with 5 bases between. Per germline, CDR1 LGHDT and CDR2 YNNKEL (reference sequence). CDR3 size: 13 residues.

V and J are TRBV5-5 and TRBJ1-5, with TRBD1 matching over 7 bases. In germline, CDR1 is SGHKS, CDR2 YYEKEE (reference sequence). The V and J ends lost 1 base and 12 bases, in that order; junction bases with no gene match: 19. This CDR3 has 17 residues. CDR3 DNA sequence: TGTGCCAGCAGCTTGACACACCTTGCCGGGACAGCGGCTTTCCAGCATTTT. This translates into CASSLTHLAGTAAFQHF.

This chain uses TRBV2 with TRBJ2-7; D unresolved. Germline V gene data show CDR1 as SNHLY and CDR2 as FYNNEI. Trimming cost V 2 bases and J 8 bases, with 10 bases left between them. The CDR3 is 12 residues long. In DNA form, the CDR3 reads TGTGCCAGCAGTGAAAGGGTAAGGCAGCAGTACTTC. Translated, it gives CASSERVRQQYF.

The genes are TRBV6-1 and TRBJ1-4; a possible D gene is TRBD1 (6 bases). Deletions cut 3 bases from V and 7 bases from J, with 15 bases between. The CDR3 is 15 residues long. Germline CDR1 reads MNHNS; CDR2 reads SASEGT. The CDR3 region has the DNA TGTGCCAGCAGTGAGATCGGGGGCCGGGGTGAAAAACTGTTTTTT. Translating gives CASSEIGGRGEKLFF.

This chain joins TRBV11-3 and TRBJ2-1, with 10 bases lining up with TRBD2. Germline lookup yields CDR1 SGHNT and CDR2 YENEEA. V shed 5 bases and J 4 bases; nucleotides not matched to a gene: 8. The CDR3 length is 16 residues. The CDR3, as DNA: TGTGCCAGCAGCACCAGCGGGAGGGCAATTTACAATGAGCAGTTCTTC. Amino acids: CASSTSGRAIYNEQFF.

The genes are TRBV24-1 and TRBJ1-5, with TRBD1 matching 10 bases. This CDR3 comprises 17 residues. Germline V gene sequence: CDR1 KGHDR, CDR2 SFDVKD. V was pared by 6 bases and J by 5 bases, with 12 bases of the junction left unmatched. The CDR3 loop reads CATSSFLDRGDDQPQHF. CDR3 nucleotides: TGTGCCACCAGTTCCTTCCTGGACAGGGGGGACGATCAGCCCCAGCATTTT.

V gene TRBV3-1 (or the pseudogene TRBV3-2) combines with J gene TRBJ2-5; TRBD2 agrees at 9 bases. The junction had 9 bases not matched to a gene; V was cut back by 1 base and J by 0 bases. Germline V CDR1 and CDR2: LGHDT, YNNKEL (reference sequence). The CDR3 loop spans 18 amino acids. CDR3 residues: CASSQGWASGGNQETQYF. For the CDR3, the DNA is TGTGCCAGCAGCCAAGGTTGGGCGAGCGGGGGGAACCAAGAGACCCAGTACTTC.

This chain links TRBV29-1 with TRBJ1-5; tentatively, D is TRBD1 (6 bases). V was clipped by 4 bases and J by 2 bases, with 12 bases between them. Looked up from germline, CDR1 is SQVTM and CDR2 is ANQGSEA. The CDR3 runs to 14 residues. CDR3 coding DNA: TGCAGCGTTGTCAGGGGAGACGGCAATCAGCCCCAGCATTTT. Its translation is CSVVRGDGNQPQHF.

This rearrangement joins TRBV10-3 to TRBJ2-2; 8 bases are a match to TRBD1. The CDR3 extends over 15 amino acids. Looked up from germline, CDR1 is ENHRY and CDR2 is SYGVKD. V shed 6 bases and J 1 base; nucleotides not matched to a gene: 4. For the CDR3, the DNA is TGTGCCATCAGCGGACAGGGAGGGAACACCGGGGAGCTGTTTTTT. Protein sequence: CAISGQGGNTGELFF.

The V gene is TRBV15, the J gene TRBJ1-1; D gene ambiguous. The CDR3 has 15 amino acids. CDR1 is LNHNV and CDR2 is YYDKDF in the germline V gene (reference sequence). Trimming cost V 0 bases and J 1 base, with 9 bases left between them. For the CDR3, the DNA is TGTGCCACCAGCAGAGATTATTACCCGAACACTGAAGCTTTCTTT. Amino acid sequence: CATSRDYYPNTEAFF.

V usage is TRBV9 and J usage is TRBJ2-7; TRBD2 matches at 8 bases. Per the germline V gene, CDR1 is SGDLS and CDR2 is YYNGEE. This CDR3 region has 14 residues. V lost 3 bases and J lost 3; bases outside the gene matches: 5. As DNA, the CDR3 is TGTGCCAGCAGCGCCTCCGGGACTAGCTACGAGCAGTACTTC. Amino acids: CASSASGTSYEQYF.

This chain links TRBV6-6 with TRBJ2-3, with a possible D match to TRBD2 (7 bases). Germline CDR1 reads MNHNY; CDR2 reads SVGAGI (reference sequence). Trimming shortened V by 6 bases and J by 7 bases, and 32 bases separated the two germline ends. The CDR3 has 19 residues. DNA for the CDR3: TGTGCCAGCAGCTCCCCTCTCCTTATGGGGGGGGCTATCGTGTATACGCAGTATTTT. Translation gives CASSSPLLMGGAIVYTQYF.

This clone appeared a few times. The rearrangement joins TRBV28 to TRBJ2-7, with 8 positions matching TRBD2. With 6 bases clipped from V and 6 bases from J, the junction kept 10 bases outside the gene matches. Germline V gene sequence: CDR1 MDHEN, CDR2 SYDVKM. CDR3 size: 14 residues. CDR3 DNA: TGTGCCAGCAGGGCGGGGGGCCGAGGTATCGAGCAGTACTTC. This gives the protein CASRAGGRGIEQYF.

This chain uses TRBV5-1 with TRBJ2-2, with D uncertain. The CDR3 is 15 amino acids. Germline CDR1 SGHRS, CDR2 YFSETQ. V was pared by 6 bases and J by 1 base, with 13 bases between. The CDR3 DNA reads as TGCGCCAGCACCTCAAGCAGCGTGAACACCGGGGAGCTGTTTTTT. Its translation is CASTSSSVNTGELFF.

The chain links TRBV5-6 to TRBJ2-3; 7 nucleotides agree with TRBD1. The J segment lost 3 bases and the V segment lost 0 bases, leaving 4 bases of the junction unmatched. CDR3 length equals 15 residues. Germline V lookup: CDR1 SGHDT, CDR2 YYEEEE. CDR3 in DNA: TGTGCCAGCAGCTTGGAATACAGGGGTACAGATACGCAGTATTTT. Encoded protein: CASSLEYRGTDTQYF.

This sequence joins TRBV27 and TRBJ1-2; 8 nucleotides agree with TRBD1. Trimming took 7 bases from V and 3 from J; bases not matched to a gene: 10. The CDR3 spans 15 residues. CDR1 MNHEY and CDR2 SMNVEV come from the germline V gene (reference sequence). CDR3 DNA: TGTGCCAGCACCTCCTCCGGACAGGGCTACTATGGCTACACCTTC. As protein: CASTSSGQGYYGYTF.

This clone was detected only once. V gene TRBV7-6 combines with J gene TRBJ2-3; unclear D gene. CDR3 length equals 12 residues. The V end lost 1 base, the J end lost 5 bases, and 4 bases lay between the germline ends. Germline values: CDR1 SGHVS, CDR2 FNYEAQ. CDR3 DNA sequence: TGTGCCAGCAGCTTAGGTATAGATACGCAGTATTTT. Its protein product is CASSLGIDTQYF.

This sequence joins TRBV5-1 and TRBJ2-3; 9 positions match TRBD2. This CDR3 comprises 14 residues. V was pared by 7 bases and J by 0 bases, with 3 bases of the junction left unmatched. Germline CDR1 SGHRS, CDR2 YFSETQ. The CDR3 region has the DNA TGCGCCAGCGCGGGGGGGGCCAGCACAGATACGCAGTATTTT. This gives the protein CASAGGASTDTQYF.

The V call is TRBV5-4, the J call TRBJ1-4, with D perhaps TRBD1 (5 bases). The CDR3 runs 14 residues. Germline V gene sequence: CDR1 SGHNT, CDR2 YYREEE (reference sequence). V was clipped by 4 bases and J by 5 bases, with 12 bases between them. The CDR3 DNA is TGTGCCAGCAGCACGGACGGGGGAAATGAAAAACTGTTTTTT. Its translation is CASSTDGGNEKLFF.

The CDR3 protein is CASATGNFGNQPQHF. The CDR3 DNA follows: TGCGCCAGCGCGACAGGGAACTTTGGCAATCAGCCCCAGCATTTT. The V and J genes are TRBV10-2 and TRBJ1-5; TRBD1 matches at 7 bases. V gave up 8 bases and J gave up 2 bases; unmatched junction bases: 9. The CDR3 has 15 residues. CDR1 and CDR2 from the germline V gene are WSHSY and SAAADI.

The gene calls are TRBV7-2 and TRBJ2-7; 12 nucleotides agree with TRBD2. Germline V CDR1 and CDR2: SGHTA, FQGNSA. The CDR3 totals 16 residues. V dropped 1 base and J dropped 9; count of bases not matched to a gene: 10. Written as DNA, the CDR3 is TGTGCCAGCAGCTTAGGGGCCCTAGCGGGAGGGTCCGTGCAGTACTTC. It encodes CASSLGALAGGSVQYF.

DNA of the CDR3: TGTGCCAGCAGCGATAGACAGGGCACCCTACGGGATACGCAGTATTTT. This encodes CASSDRQGTLRDTQYF. The chain has TRBV9 and TRBJ2-3; 7 positions agree with TRBD1. The CDR3 runs to 16 residues. Germline CDR1 and CDR2: SGDLS and YYNGEE. The V and J ends lost 3 bases and 6 bases, in that order; junction bases with no gene match: 13. Combining the CDR3 with reference TRBV9 and TRBJ2-3 gives the whole variable domain DSGVTQTPKHLITATGQRVTLRCSPRSGDLSVYWYQQSLDQGLQFLIQYYNGEERAKGNILERFSAQQFPDLHSELNLSSLELGDSALYFCASSDRQGTLRDTQYFGPGTRLTVL.

V is TRBV15 and J is TRBJ1-2; D perhaps matches TRBD1 (5 bases). This CDR3 region has 14 residues. Trimming left V 5 bases short and J 4 bases short, with 14 bases between. Germline assignment: CDR1 LNHNV and CDR2 YYDKDF (reference sequence). Written as DNA, the CDR3 is TGTGCCACCAGCCGCCGGGACGGAGGCTATGGCTACACCTTC. This encodes CATSRRDGGYGYTF.

The rearrangement uses TRBV9 and TRBJ1-4, with D tentatively TRBD1 (6 bases). The V end lost 2 bases, the J end lost 6 bases, and 11 bases lay between the germline ends. The V gene's germline CDR1 is SGDLS and CDR2 YYNGEE. CDR3 length: 14 amino acids. The CDR3 reads CASSVAGVDEKLFF. CDR3 coding DNA: TGTGCCAGCAGCGTGGCAGGGGTAGATGAAAAACTGTTTTTT.

The J gene is TRBJ2-3, the V gene TRBV27, with unresolved D. V was pared by 10 bases and J by 5 bases, with 10 bases between. Per germline, CDR1 MNHEY and CDR2 SMNVEV (reference sequence). This CDR3 is 11 amino acids long. CDR3 sequence reads: CATQLGDTQYF. The DNA for the CDR3 is TGTGCCACCCAACTCGGAGATACGCAGTATTTT.

J is TRBJ1-2 and V is TRBV5-5; no clear D. With 0 bases removed from V and 9 bases from J, the gap between germline ends came to 6 bases. This CDR3 contains 11 residues. Germline V lookup: CDR1 SGHKS, CDR2 YYEKEE (reference sequence). The CDR3 loop reads CASSLDSSYTF. CDR3 coding DNA: TGTGCCAGCAGCTTGGACAGCAGCTACACCTTC.

The chain carries TRBV6-6 and TRBJ2-5; TRBD1 agrees at 9 bases. The CDR3 is 14 residues long. Trimming at V came to 7 bases and at J to 7 bases, leaving 10 bases not matched to a gene. CDR1 and CDR2 (germline): MNHNY, SVGAGI (reference sequence). CDR3 nucleotides: TGTGCCAGCAAGGGACAGGGTCAAGTCGGGACCCAGTACTTC. It yields the protein CASKGQGQVGTQYF.

This chain links TRBV7-6 with TRBJ2-6; TRBD1 is a possible D gene (5 bases). The germline V and J ends were trimmed by 6 bases and 2 bases, with 11 bases remaining between them. From germline, CDR1 is SGHVS and CDR2 FNYEAQ. This CDR3 is 15 amino acids long. DNA of the CDR3: TGTGCCAGCAGTTACAGGAGTACTGGGGCCAACGTCCTGACTTTC. It encodes CASSYRSTGANVLTF.

The CDR3 bases are TGTGCCAGCAGTCCGGGGCAGACCTACGAGCAGTACTTC. It codes for CASSPGQTYEQYF. The chain has TRBV28 and TRBJ2-7; tentatively, D is TRBD1 or TRBD2 (5 bases each). The V gene lost 5 bases and the J gene lost 2 bases, with 10 bases spanning the gap. CDR3 length equals 13 residues. Per the germline V gene, CDR1 is MDHEN and CDR2 is SYDVKM.